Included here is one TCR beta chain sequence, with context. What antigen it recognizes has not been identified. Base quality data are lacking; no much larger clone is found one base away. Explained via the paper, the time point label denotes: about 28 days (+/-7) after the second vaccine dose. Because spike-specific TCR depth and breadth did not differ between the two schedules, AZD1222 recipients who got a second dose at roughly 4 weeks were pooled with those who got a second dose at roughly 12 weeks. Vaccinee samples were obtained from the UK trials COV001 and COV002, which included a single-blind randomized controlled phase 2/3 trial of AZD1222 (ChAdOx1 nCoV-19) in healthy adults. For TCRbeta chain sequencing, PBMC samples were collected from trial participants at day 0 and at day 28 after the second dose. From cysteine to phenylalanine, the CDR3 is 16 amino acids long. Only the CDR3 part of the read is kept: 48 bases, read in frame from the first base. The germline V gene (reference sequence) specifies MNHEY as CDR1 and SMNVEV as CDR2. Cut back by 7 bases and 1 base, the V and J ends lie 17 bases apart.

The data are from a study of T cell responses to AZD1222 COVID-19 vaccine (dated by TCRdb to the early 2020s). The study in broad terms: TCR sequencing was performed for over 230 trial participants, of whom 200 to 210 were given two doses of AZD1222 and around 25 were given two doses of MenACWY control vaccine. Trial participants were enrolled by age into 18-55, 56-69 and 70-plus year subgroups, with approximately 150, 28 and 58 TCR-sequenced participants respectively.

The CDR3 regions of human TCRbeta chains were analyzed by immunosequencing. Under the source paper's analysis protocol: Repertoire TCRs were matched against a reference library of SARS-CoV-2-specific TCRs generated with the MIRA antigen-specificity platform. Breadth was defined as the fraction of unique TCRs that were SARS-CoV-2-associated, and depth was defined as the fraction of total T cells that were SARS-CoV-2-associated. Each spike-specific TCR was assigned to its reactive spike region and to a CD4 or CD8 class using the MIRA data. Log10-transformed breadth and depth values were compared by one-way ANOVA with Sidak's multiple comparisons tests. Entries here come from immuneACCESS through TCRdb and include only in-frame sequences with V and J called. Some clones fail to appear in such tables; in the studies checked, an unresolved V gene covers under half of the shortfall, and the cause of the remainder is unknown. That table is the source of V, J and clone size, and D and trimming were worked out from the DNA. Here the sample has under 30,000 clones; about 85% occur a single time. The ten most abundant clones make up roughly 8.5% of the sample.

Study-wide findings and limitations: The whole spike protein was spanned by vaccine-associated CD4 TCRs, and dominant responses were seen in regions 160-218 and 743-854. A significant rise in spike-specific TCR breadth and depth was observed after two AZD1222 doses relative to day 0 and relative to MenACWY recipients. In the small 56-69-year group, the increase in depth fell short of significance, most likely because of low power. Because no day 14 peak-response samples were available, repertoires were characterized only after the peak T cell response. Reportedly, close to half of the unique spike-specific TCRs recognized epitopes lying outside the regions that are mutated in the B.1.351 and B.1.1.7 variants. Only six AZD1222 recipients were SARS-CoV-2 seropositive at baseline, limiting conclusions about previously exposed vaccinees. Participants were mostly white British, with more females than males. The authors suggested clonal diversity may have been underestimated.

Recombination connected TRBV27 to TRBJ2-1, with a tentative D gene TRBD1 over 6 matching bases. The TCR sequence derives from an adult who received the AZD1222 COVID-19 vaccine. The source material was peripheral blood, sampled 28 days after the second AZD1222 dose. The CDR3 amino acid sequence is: CASIPAGVFSYNEQFF. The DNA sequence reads TGTGCCAGCATACCGGCAGGGGTTTTTTCCTACAATGAGCAGTTCTTC.